This T cell receptor beta chain was captured by sequencing in a study of control samples from healthy donors and cancer patients. Assay used: immunoSEQ multiplex PCR; TCRdb lists only in-frame clones, some missing. The repertoire holds about 180,000 clones, with about 90% as singletons. Germline V lookup: CDR1 SGHNT, CDR2 YENEEA. This CDR3 has 16 amino acids. J was trimmed by 4 bases and V by 5 bases; bases with no gene match: 8. The J gene is TRBJ2-7, the V gene TRBV11-3, with 13 positions matching TRBD2. The sequence derives from a woman aged 45-60 years in good health. The specimen sequenced was blood. CDR3 in amino acids: CASSLRGTSGVYEQYF. As DNA, the CDR3 is TGTGCCAGCAGCCTGAGGGGGACTAGCGGGGTATACGAGCAGTACTTC.